This T cell receptor beta chain is from a study of regulatory T cells in long-lasting Graves disease. CDR3 regions were amplified by Arm-PCR using iRepertoire HTBI primers to build TCR beta libraries. TCRdb ran MiXCR on the multiplex PCR reads and lists one entry per CDR3 protein. The sample yields approximately 360,000 distinct CDR3 sequences, approximately 25% seen once. The time point here: persistent/refractory GD, antithyroid drugs over 5 years with positive TRAb. After RNA was extracted from PBMCs, the TCR library was made from it. Many counts were recorded for this clonotype. CDR3 length: 15 amino acids. V shed 7 bases and J 1 base; nucleotides not matched to a gene: 9. Germline loops: CDR1 MDHEN, CDR2 SYDVKM.

This material consisted of peripheral blood mononuclear cells (PBMCs), taken when the disease was refractory, from a patient treated with antithyroid drugs. The genes are TRBV28 and TRBJ1-1; 7 nucleotides match TRBD1. The sequence was collected from a woman between 40 and 55 years old with Graves disease. This CDR3 reads CASTQTGVGNTEAFF. The CDR3 region has the DNA TGTGCCAGCACACAAACAGGGGTAGGGAACACTGAAGCTTTCTTT.